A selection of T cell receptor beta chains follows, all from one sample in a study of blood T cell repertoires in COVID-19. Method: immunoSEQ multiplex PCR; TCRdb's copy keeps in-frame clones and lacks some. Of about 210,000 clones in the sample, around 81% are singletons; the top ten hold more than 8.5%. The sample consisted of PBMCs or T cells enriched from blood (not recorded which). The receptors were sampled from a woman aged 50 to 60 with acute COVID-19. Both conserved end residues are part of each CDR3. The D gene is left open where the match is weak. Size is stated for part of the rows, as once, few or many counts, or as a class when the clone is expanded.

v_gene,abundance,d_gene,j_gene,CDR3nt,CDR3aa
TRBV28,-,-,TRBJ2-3,TGTGCCAGCAGGACGGGAGTGGTTGCAGATACGCAGTATTTT,CASRTGVVADTQYF
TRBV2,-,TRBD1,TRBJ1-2,TGTGCCAGCATGACACCGGGACAGGGGGCCTATGGCTACACCTTC,CASMTPGQGAYGYTF
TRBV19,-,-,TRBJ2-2,TGTGCCACCTACCTGCAGGGTTTCCCCGGGGAGCTGTTTTTT,CATYLQGFPGELFF
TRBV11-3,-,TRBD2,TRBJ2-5,TGTGCCAGCAGCTTAGTGAGCGGGGGGCGGGAGACCCAGTACTTC,CASSLVSGGRETQYF
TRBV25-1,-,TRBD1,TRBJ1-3,TGTGCCAGCAGTCCTCAGGGGGCGCGGGCTGGAAACACCATATATTTT,CASSPQGARAGNTIYF
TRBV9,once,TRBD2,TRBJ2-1,TGTGCCAGCAGCGAAGGGACTAGCGGGAGTTCCTACAATGAGCAGTTCTTC,CASSEGTSGSSYNEQFF
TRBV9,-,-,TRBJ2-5,TGTGCCAGCAGCGGAGACTCTTCCCAAGAGACCCAGTACTTC,CASSGDSSQETQYF
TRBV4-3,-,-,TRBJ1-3,TGCGCCAGCAGCCAAGGAGTCTCTGGAAACACCATATATTTT,CASSQGVSGNTIYF
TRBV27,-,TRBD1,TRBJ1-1,TGTGCCAGCAGTATAACGACAGGGGCGGGGGCTGAAGCTTTCTTT,CASSITTGAGAEAFF
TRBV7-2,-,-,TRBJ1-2,TGTGCCAGCAGGAAAGGGGACAATCGCTATGGCTACACCTTC,CASRKGDNRYGYTF
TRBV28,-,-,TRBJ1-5,TGTGCCAGCAATACAGGGTCCTGGTATCAGCCCCAGCATTTT,CASNTGSWYQPQHF
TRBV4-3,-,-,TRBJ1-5,TGCGCCAGCAGCCAAGGGGAGGGGCCCCAGCATTTT,CASSQGEGPQHF
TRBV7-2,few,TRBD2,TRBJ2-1,TGTGCCAGCAGCGTCACCGGGACTAGCTACAATGAGCAGTTCTTC,CASSVTGTSYNEQFF
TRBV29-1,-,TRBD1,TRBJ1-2,TGCAGCGCCGATCGACAGGGGTACTATGGCTACACCTTC,CSADRQGYYGYTF
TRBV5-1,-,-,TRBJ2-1,TGCGCCAGCAGCCCGGACAGTCCCGATTACAATGAGCAGTTCTTC,CASSPDSPDYNEQFF
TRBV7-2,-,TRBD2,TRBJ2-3,TGTGCCAGCAGCTTAGGACTAGCGCCCTCTACGCAGTATTTT,CASSLGLAPSTQYF
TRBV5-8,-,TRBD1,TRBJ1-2,TGTGCCAGCAGCCAGAGGCCGGGACAGGGGAACTATGGCTACACCTTC,CASSQRPGQGNYGYTF
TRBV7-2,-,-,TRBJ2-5,TGTGCCAGCAGCTTAAGACAGGCCTCGGCGGAGACCCAGTACTTC,CASSLRQASAETQYF
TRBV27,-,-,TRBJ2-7,TGTGCCAGCAGTTTAAGCGCCAGGGGCTACGAGCAGTACTTC,CASSLSARGYEQYF
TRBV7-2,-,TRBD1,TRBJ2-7,TGTGCCAGCAGCGCTTCAGGGGGTCCGCAATACGAGCAGTACTTC,CASSASGGPQYEQYF
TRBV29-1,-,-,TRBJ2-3,TGCAGCGTTGCTGACAGTCGTACAGATACGCAGTATTTT,CSVADSRTDTQYF
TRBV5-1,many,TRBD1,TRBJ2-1,TGCGCCAGCAGCCCCCTTACGGGACAGGCTGACAATGAGCAGTTCTTC,CASSPLTGQADNEQFF
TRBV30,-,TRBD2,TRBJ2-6,TGTGCCTGGAGTAGCGGGGCTTCTGGGGCCAACGTCCTGACTTTC,CAWSSGASGANVLTF
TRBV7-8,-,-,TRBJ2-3,TGTGCCAGCAGCCGGACCCTAGGAGGACCTTTCACAGATACGCAGTATTTT,CASSRTLGGPFTDTQYF
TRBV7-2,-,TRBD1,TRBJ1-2,TGTGCCAGCAGGGACAGGGGGGGCCCTTGGGGGAACTATGGCTACACCTTC,CASRDRGGPWGNYGYTF
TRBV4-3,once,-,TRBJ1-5,TGCGCCAGCAGCCAAGACGGGATTCAGCCCCAGCATTTT,CASSQDGIQPQHF
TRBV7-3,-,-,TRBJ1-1,TGTGCCAGCAGCGAACAGGTGACTGGCACTGAAGCTTTCTTT,CASSEQVTGTEAFF
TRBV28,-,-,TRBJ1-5,TGTGCCAGCAGTTTACCGGTGGGCCCCCAGCATTTT,CASSLPVGPQHF
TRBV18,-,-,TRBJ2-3,TGTGCCAGCTCACCATTAGGGACTAGCACAGATACGCAGTATTTT,CASSPLGTSTDTQYF
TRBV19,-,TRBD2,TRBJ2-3,TGTGCCAGTAGTGCTCGGGCTAGCGGGAGAAACACAGATACGCAGTATTTT,CASSARASGRNTDTQYF
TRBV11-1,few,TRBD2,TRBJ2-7,TGTGCCAGCAGCTTAGGAGCGGGAGGTTACGAGCAGTACTTC,CASSLGAGGYEQYF
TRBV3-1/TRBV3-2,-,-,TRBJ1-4,TGTGCCAGCAGCCAAGACGAGAGGAAAAAACTGTTTTTT,CASSQDERKKLFF
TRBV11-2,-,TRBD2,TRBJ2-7,TGTGCCAGCAGCTACTTGGCGGGAGGATCCTACGAGCAGTACTTC,CASSYLAGGSYEQYF